The 13 T cell receptor beta chains presented below share a single source sample, sequenced in a study of blood T cell repertoires in COVID-19. Only in-frame clones appear in the TCRdb table, and some are missing; sequencing was by immunoSEQ multiplex PCR. The sample records 150,000 to 200,000 clones, roughly 80% being singletons. The sample was PBMCs or T cells enriched from blood (not recorded which). These receptors all stem from a woman aged 60-75 years with acute COVID-19.

The chain joins TRBV7-6 to TRBJ2-1; perhaps TRBD2 as D (5 bases). Trimming left V 1 base short and J 3 bases short, with 10 bases between. Germline lookup yields CDR1 SGHVS and CDR2 FNYEAQ. The CDR3 covers 15 residues. The chain's CDR3 is CASSLDLGVYNEQFF. CDR3 DNA: TGTGCCAGCAGCTTAGATCTCGGGGTCTACAATGAGCAGTTCTTC. Full variable domain (missing parts from reference TRBV7-6 and TRBJ2-1): GAGVSQSPRYKVTKRGQDVALRCDPISGHVSLYWYRQALGQGPEFLTYFNYEAQQDKSGLPNDRFSAERPEGSISTLTIQRTEQRDSAMYRCASSLDLGVYNEQFFGPGTRLTVL.

The chain couples TRBV30 to TRBJ1-5; 12 positions match TRBD1. The CDR3 spans 18 residues. V lost 2 bases, J lost 5 bases, and 13 bases stayed unmatched. CDR1 and CDR2 (germline): GTSNPN, SVGIG (reference sequence). The CDR3 reads CAWSTGTGGARYYQPQHF. The CDR3 coding sequence is TGTGCCTGGAGTACCGGGACAGGGGGCGCGCGTTACTATCAGCCCCAGCATTTT.

This chain joins TRBV11-3 and TRBJ1-2; TRBD1 aligns across 8 bases. V was pared by 5 bases and J by 10 bases, with 9 bases of the junction left unmatched. Germline CDR1 is SGHNT and CDR2 is YENEEA. The CDR3 sequence is 13 residues long. CDR3 nucleotide sequence: TGTGCCAGCAGCCAGCCACAGGGGGGAGACTACACCTTC. Protein product: CASSQPQGGDYTF.

This rearrangement joins TRBV7-2 to TRBJ2-5; D ambiguous. The CDR3 has 15 residues. V was shortened by 4 bases and J by 5 bases, with 17 bases between the two germline ends. CDR1 is SGHTA, CDR2 FQGNSA, per germline. The CDR3 DNA follows: TGTGCCAGCAGCTCACAACAGAATTCCCGGGAGACCCAGTACTTC. It translates to CASSSQQNSRETQYF.

This chain links TRBV18 with TRBJ1-1; 7 nucleotides align to TRBD1. Germline assignment: CDR1 KGHSH and CDR2 LQKENI. The V gene end was trimmed by 5 bases and the J gene end by 1 base; junction bases not matched to a gene: 1. This CDR3 comprises 13 residues. Here the CDR3 DNA reads TGTGCCAGCTCAAGGGACAGGAACACTGAAGCTTTCTTT. It encodes CASSRDRNTEAFF.

The rearrangement joins TRBV12-3 or TRBV12-4 to TRBJ2-3; 9 bases are a match to TRBD1. CDR3 length equals 13 residues. Losses at the gene ends were 5 bases for V and 7 bases for J; bases not matched to a gene: 4. CDR3 in amino acids: CASSPGQGNTQYF. DNA for the CDR3: TGTGCCAGCAGTCCGGGACAGGGAAATACGCAGTATTTT.

The sample holds a few counts of this clone. J is TRBJ1-1 and V is TRBV9, with D hard to call. CDR1 and CDR2 (germline): SGDLS, YYNGEE. This CDR3 spans 15 amino acids. The V end lost 3 bases, the J end lost 7 bases, and 19 bases lay between the germline ends. Here the CDR3 DNA reads TGTGCCAGCAGCGCCCGAGGATATGGGTTTGATGAAGCTTTCTTT. Residues: CASSARGYGFDEAFF.

The chain employs TRBV9 and TRBJ2-5; TRBD1 agrees at 9 bases. CDR1 is SGDLS and CDR2 is YYNGEE in the germline V gene. Losses at the gene ends were 3 bases for V and 5 bases for J; bases not matched to a gene: 11. The CDR3 contains 16 residues. The chain's CDR3 is CASSGRTGALSETQYF. The CDR3 nucleotides read TGTGCCAGCAGCGGACGGACAGGGGCCCTGAGCGAGACCCAGTACTTC.

In its sample, this clone was seen a few times. The gene calls are TRBV5-4 and TRBJ1-2, with a possible D match to TRBD1 (6 bases). Germline CDR1 reads SGHNT; CDR2 reads YYREEE (reference sequence). The CDR3 consists of 15 residues. V lost 3 bases, J lost 4 bases, and 16 bases lay in between. CDR3 DNA sequence: TGTGCCAGCAGCTCCGCAGGGGCCCTCTCCTATGGCTACACCTTC. This encodes CASSSAGALSYGYTF.

This sequence joins TRBV28 and TRBJ2-7, with 14 bases fitting TRBD2. The V and J ends lost 5 bases and 5 bases, in that order; junction bases with no gene match: 11. The CDR3 spans 17 residues. The germline gives CDR1 MDHEN, CDR2 SYDVKM. The CDR3 loop is CASSPAGTSGRLDEQYF. The CDR3 nucleotides read TGTGCCAGCAGTCCCGCCGGGACTAGCGGGAGACTCGACGAGCAGTACTTC.

The J gene is TRBJ1-2, the V gene TRBV11-2, with 9 bases aligning to TRBD1. From germline, CDR1 is SGHAT and CDR2 FQNNGV. This CDR3 region has 14 residues. V lost 5 bases and J lost 8; bases outside the gene matches: 9. CDR3 protein: CASSLGQGDGGYTF. The CDR3 nucleotides read TGTGCCAGCAGCCTGGGACAGGGAGACGGCGGCTACACCTTC.

The chain links TRBV30 to TRBJ1-5; TRBD1 matches 10 bases. The CDR3 sequence is 13 residues long. Germline V gene sequence: CDR1 GTSNPN, CDR2 SVGIG (reference sequence). V gave up 4 bases and J gave up 7 bases; unmatched junction bases: 4. In DNA form, the CDR3 reads TGTGCCTGGAAGGGACAGGGGTGGCAGCCCCAGCATTTT. Its translation: CAWKGQGWQPQHF.

The gene calls are TRBV6-5 and TRBJ1-4; D is unclear. Germline CDR1 reads MNHEY; CDR2 reads SVGAGI. The V gene lost 5 bases and the J gene lost 6 bases, with 16 bases spanning the gap. The CDR3 has 15 residues. The CDR3 DNA reads as TGTGCCAGCAGTCCCCTCCCGGAGAGGGATGAAAAACTGTTTTTT. Its protein product is CASSPLPERDEKLFF.